This TCR beta chain was captured in a study of blood T cell repertoires in COVID-19. Study as a whole: Samples taken during acute and convalescent COVID-19 were collected in the United States, Italy and Spain. T cells, B-cell-depleted T cells, or PBMCs supplied cDNA or gDNA.

Study processing details: Quantification of nucleated cells was approximated via reference gene primer amplification. TCRdb's copy holds only in-frame clones and misses some; the assay was immunoSEQ multiplex PCR. D and trimming were read from the DNA, whereas the V and J calls and clone size are those reported in that table. The sample lists approximately 200,000 clones, roughly 84% seen once, with approximately 7.4% in the top ten. The trim removed 3 bases at V and 5 bases at J, leaving 10 bases unmatched. This CDR3 comprises 15 residues. Germline CDR1 SNHLY, CDR2 FYNNEI. This clonotype was obtained from a woman aged 45 to 65 with acute or convalescent COVID-19. The sequenced sample was peripheral blood. V gene TRBV2 combines with J gene TRBJ2-7, with 7 bases that match TRBD2. The CDR3 region is CASSEGPGGPDEQYF. CDR3 DNA: TGTGCCAGCAGTGAGGGTCCGGGGGGTCCGGACGAGCAGTACTTC.